The T cell receptor beta chain described here comes from a study of OX40 agonist ivuxolimab in advanced cancers. In the study overall: The dose-escalation cohort was around 83% male, with a mean age of 60 years, ranging about 20 to 85.

The assay was immunoSEQ multiplex PCR, and TCRdb's table has in-frame clones only and misses some. The table lists tens of thousands of clones, 65% to 85% of them singletons. After removal of 4 bases from V and 2 bases from J, the junction contained 8 bases not matched to a gene. Germline V gene sequence: CDR1 LNHDA, CDR2 SQIVND (reference sequence). The CDR3 spans 16 residues. The sample was CD4+ or CD8+ T cells sorted from blood, taken in a trial of the OX40 agonist ivuxolimab. This receptor was identified in an adult with an advanced solid tumor such as melanoma, head and neck, liver or kidney cancer. The gene calls are TRBV19 and TRBJ2-3; 8 nucleotides match TRBD2. The CDR3 loop reads CASSTHSGVATDTQYF. In nucleotides, the CDR3 is TGTGCCAGTAGTACCCATAGCGGGGTGGCCACAGATACGCAGTATTTT.